The 21 T cell receptor beta chains below were found in one sample sequenced in a study of technical replicates of blood from a handful of donors. Repertoires were generated with immunoSEQ multiplex PCR, while TCRdb's copy carries only in-frame clones and drops some. The data hold about 94,000 clones, with nearly 97% observed a single time. The sample taken for sequencing was T cells isolated from PBMCs. The origin of the receptors is a human donor in good health.

The chain uses TRBV4-1 and TRBJ2-2; D may be TRBD2 (5 bases). Trimming took off 4 bases at V and 7 bases at J, with 13 bases between the two ends. This CDR3 has 14 residues. Germline CDR1 reads MGHRA; CDR2 reads YSYEKL. The chain's CDR3 is CASSRLVEGGELFF. CDR3 nucleotides: TGCGCCAGCAGCCGTTTAGTTGAGGGCGGGGAGCTGTTTTTT.

In this sample, this clone turned up once. This chain joins TRBV28 and TRBJ1-1; D gene uncertain. Trimming pared 3 bases from V and 1 base from J, leaving 12 bases between. The germline V gene encodes CDR1 MDHEN and CDR2 SYDVKM. CDR3 length equals 15 residues. CDR3: CASSFVEVQNTEAFF. The CDR3 DNA follows: TGTGCCAGCAGTTTTGTCGAGGTCCAGAACACTGAAGCTTTCTTT.

This CDR3 is CASSVAAYTDTQYF. DNA for the CDR3: TGTGCCAGCAGCGTAGCTGCGTACACAGATACGCAGTATTTT. The V call is TRBV9, the J call TRBJ2-3, with no clear D. The CDR3 is made up of 14 amino acids. Trimming cost V 0 bases and J 2 bases, with 7 bases left between them. Germline V gene data show CDR1 as SGDLS and CDR2 as YYNGEE.

The chain couples TRBV5-1 to TRBJ1-1; D is possibly TRBD1 (6 bases). This CDR3 has 15 amino acids. CDR1 and CDR2 (germline): SGHRS, YFSETQ. Trimming removed 5 bases from V and 4 bases from J, with 18 bases in between. CDR3 amino acids: CASRSVQGSGTEAFF. The DNA for the CDR3 is TGCGCCAGCAGATCAGTACAGGGAAGCGGCACTGAAGCTTTCTTT.

The chain links TRBV7-9 to TRBJ2-7; D not certain. The CDR3 length is 13 residues. From germline, CDR1 is SEHNR and CDR2 FQNEAQ (reference sequence). Trimming stripped 2 bases from V and 5 bases from J, with 10 bases between. In nucleotides, the CDR3 is TGTGCCAGCAGCTTAACGGGTTGGGACGAGCAGTACTTC. Its translation is CASSLTGWDEQYF.

The chain joins TRBV5-1 to TRBJ2-1; 8 bases align to TRBD2. The CDR3 spans 16 residues. V gave up 5 bases and J gave up 7 bases; unmatched junction bases: 14. In germline, CDR1 is SGHRS, CDR2 YFSETQ. CDR3 sequence reads: CASRQLAGPQGNEQFF. CDR3 DNA sequence: TGCGCCAGCAGACAGCTAGCGGGCCCCCAGGGGAATGAGCAGTTCTTC.

J is TRBJ2-3 and V is TRBV9, with TRBD2 matching 8 bases. V shed 5 bases, J shed 4 bases, and the junction held 12 bases outside the gene matches. The germline CDR1 and CDR2 sequences are SGDLS and YYNGEE. The CDR3 consists of 16 residues. CDR3 region: CASSRTSGGAPDTQYF. The DNA of the CDR3 is TGTGCCAGCAGTCGTACCTCCGGGGGGGCACCAGATACGCAGTATTTT.

The chain employs TRBV7-9 and TRBJ1-2; TRBD1 aligns across 7 bases. V shed 3 bases and J 4 bases; nucleotides not matched to a gene: 5. CDR1 SEHNR and CDR2 FQNEAQ come from the germline V gene (reference sequence). The CDR3 runs to 14 residues. The CDR3 reads CASSFSGTAYGYTF. The CDR3 DNA sequence: TGTGCCAGCAGCTTTTCCGGGACAGCCTATGGCTACACCTTC.

The J gene is TRBJ2-3, the V gene TRBV21-1; TRBD2, the D gene given by the table, was not confirmed from the DNA. TRBV21-1 is classified as a pseudogene. The length of the CDR3 is 16 residues. The CDR3 sequence: CASSGTSGGYIRGQYF. The DNA of the CDR3 is TGTGCCAGCTCCGGGACTAGCGGGGGCTACATAAGGGGGCAGTATTTT.

This rearrangement joins TRBV2 to TRBJ1-1, with a tentative D call TRBD1 (6 bases). CDR3 length equals 14 residues. V was pared by 6 bases and J by 0 bases, with 11 bases between. Germline CDR1 and CDR2: SNHLY and FYNNEI. The CDR3 DNA is TGTGCCAGCAGAAAGGGGGGGGTGAACACTGAAGCTTTCTTT. This sequence encodes CASRKGGVNTEAFF.

The chain carries TRBV12-5 and TRBJ2-3; 11 bases match TRBD2. This CDR3 comprises 20 residues. Trimming took 0 bases from V and 6 from J; bases not matched to a gene: 17. CDR1 and CDR2 (germline): LGHNT, FRNRAP. The CDR3 DNA sequence: TGTGCTAGTGGTTTGGTAACTAGCGGGAGAAGGGAACCAGGGGCGGATACGCAGTATTTT. Translating it yields CASGLVTSGRREPGADTQYF.

V is TRBV11-3 and J is TRBJ1-2; no firm D call. Per germline, CDR1 SGHNT and CDR2 YENEEA. The CDR3 extends over 13 amino acids. V was cut by 2 bases and J by 13 bases, with 17 bases left in between. The CDR3 here is CASSLRSGLGCTF. Written as DNA, the CDR3 is TGTGCCAGCAGCTTAAGGAGCGGCTTAGGATGCACCTTC.

The CDR3 bases are TGTGCCAGCAGCTTCTTCCGGGACAGGGTCGATGGCTACACCTTC. Its protein product is CASSFFRDRVDGYTF. This chain joins TRBV7-9 and TRBJ1-2, with TRBD1 matching 9 bases. The length of the CDR3 is 15 residues. The J segment lost 6 bases and the V segment lost 3 bases, leaving 8 bases of the junction unmatched. The germline gives CDR1 SEHNR, CDR2 FQNEAQ (reference sequence).

The genes are TRBV5-1 and TRBJ2-7; 12 nucleotides agree with TRBD2. The junction had 7 bases not matched to a gene; V was cut back by 4 bases and J by 5 bases. CDR3 length equals 15 residues. Germline values: CDR1 SGHRS, CDR2 YFSETQ. The DNA for the CDR3 is TGCGCCAGCAGCCCCCGACTAGCGGGGGATGACGAGCAGTACTTC. It codes for CASSPRLAGDDEQYF.

This clone was observed a single time. The chain combines TRBV14 with TRBJ1-1; D gene ambiguous. This CDR3 is built from 17 residues. Germline assignment: CDR1 SGHDN and CDR2 FVKESK. V lost 4 bases and J 1 base, leaving 19 bases between the germline ends. The CDR3 bases are TGTGCCAGCAGCCCCTACCCCTTGAGAAGCCGGAACACTGAAGCTTTCTTT. Encoded protein: CASSPYPLRSRNTEAFF. The entire variable domain, with the rest obtained from reference TRBV14 and TRBJ1-1, is as follows: EAGVTQFPSHSVIEKGQTVTLRCDPISGHDNLYWYRRVMGKEIKFLLHFVKESKQDESGMPNNRFLAERTGGTYSTLKVQPAELEDSGVYFCASSPYPLRSRNTEAFFGQGTRLTVV.

The genes are TRBV19 and TRBJ2-7; 7 nucleotides align to TRBD1. The V gene end was trimmed by 4 bases and the J gene end by 0 bases; junction bases not matched to a gene: 15. The germline CDR1 and CDR2 sequences are LNHDA and SQIVND (reference sequence). The CDR3 totals 18 residues. The CDR3 here is CASSRQGPSTGSSYEQYF. The CDR3 DNA reads TGTGCCAGTAGTAGACAGGGTCCGAGCACCGGTAGCTCCTACGAGCAGTACTTC.

The CDR3 spells CASTSGTGATEAFF. DNA for the CDR3: TGTGCCAGCACTTCCGGGACAGGGGCCACTGAAGCTTTCTTT. The rearrangement joins TRBV2 to TRBJ1-1; 10 positions agree with TRBD1. CDR1 and CDR2 (germline): SNHLY, FYNNEI. The CDR3 is 14 residues long. J gave up 4 bases and V 7 bases, and 6 bases lay outside the gene matches.

This clone occurred once. The chain links TRBV9 to TRBJ2-5; 7 positions agree with TRBD2. V dropped 0 bases and J dropped 1; count of bases not matched to a gene: 6. Germline V gives CDR1 SGDLS, CDR2 YYNGEE. The CDR3 contains 16 residues. In DNA form, the CDR3 reads TGTGCCAGCAGCGTAGGGGGGGGTCCGCCCCAAGAGACCCAGTACTTC. Encoded protein: CASSVGGGPPQETQYF.

The chain combines TRBV5-1 with TRBJ2-3; 9 nucleotides align to TRBD2. The V gene end was trimmed by 4 bases and the J gene end by 2 bases; junction bases not matched to a gene: 11. CDR1 and CDR2 (germline): SGHRS, YFSETQ. This CDR3 spans 17 amino acids. The CDR3 bases are TGCGCCAGCAGCCTGGTAGGGCTAGCGGGATACACAGATACGCAGTATTTT. Encoded protein: CASSLVGLAGYTDTQYF.

V gene TRBV2 combines with J gene TRBJ2-1, with 7 bases identical to TRBD2. V shed 3 bases, J shed 4 bases, and the junction held 6 bases outside the gene matches. There are 15 residues in the CDR3. Germline V gene sequence: CDR1 SNHLY, CDR2 FYNNEI. The CDR3 region is CASSDWGGRYNEQFF. The CDR3 DNA sequence: TGTGCCAGCAGTGACTGGGGGGGTAGGTACAATGAGCAGTTCTTC.

This clone occurred once. This sequence joins TRBV18 and TRBJ2-7, with a weak D call TRBD1 (6 bases). Trimming shortened V by 5 bases and J by 7 bases, and 9 bases separated the two germline ends. The CDR3 extends over 11 amino acids. Germline V lookup: CDR1 KGHSH, CDR2 LQKENI. The CDR3: CASSADREQYF. CDR3 in DNA: TGTGCCAGCTCAGCCGACAGGGAGCAGTACTTC. The full variable domain, rest sourced from reference TRBV18 and TRBJ2-7, is NAGVMQNPRHLVRRRGQEARLRCSPMKGHSHVYWYRQLPEEGLKFMVYLQKENIIDESGMPKERFSAEFPKEGPSILRIQQVVRGDSAAYFCASSADREQYFGPGTRLTVT.